A selection of T cell receptor beta chains follows, all from one sample in a study of T cell repertoires in cytomegalovirus infection. TCRdb passed the reads through MiXCR, listing each CDR3 protein once. The sample yields more than 650,000 distinct CDR3 sequences, roughly 36% seen once. The sequencing sample was made of PBMCs. These receptors were collected from a human donor in good health (CMV status not recorded). Some clones in this sample may be carry-over from other donors' samples. Both conserved end residues are part of each CDR3. Each record gives: D gene, V gene, J gene, clone size, CDR3 DNA, CDR3 protein. The D gene is left open where the match is weak. For some rows the clone size is stated as once, few or many, or as a class when expanded; others skip it.

D: .
V: TRBV6-6
J: TRBJ2-5
size: few
DNA: TGTGCCAGCAGTTCCTCGGGACCTAACCAAGAGACCCAGTACTTC
CDR3: CASSSSGPNQETQYF

D: TRBD2
V: TRBV7-2
J: TRBJ2-7
size: few
DNA: TGTGCCAGCAGCCCTAGGACTAGCGGGAGGGCCTACGAGCAGTACTTC
CDR3: CASSPRTSGRAYEQYF

D: .
V: TRBV20-1
J: TRBJ1-2
size: .
DNA: TGCAGTGCTAGAGGGACCTCAAAGGCCGGCTACACCTTC
CDR3: CSARGTSKAGYTF

D: TRBD1
V: TRBV7-6
J: TRBJ1-4
size: .
DNA: TGTGCCAGCAGCCCTCCGTCGACAGGGGGTTATGAAAAACTGTTTTTT
CDR3: CASSPPSTGGYEKLFF

D: TRBD1
V: TRBV19
J: TRBJ2-4
size: .
DNA: TGTGCCAGTAGTCTCTCTTCGGGACAGGGGCGAGAAAACATTCAGTACTTC
CDR3: CASSLSSGQGRENIQYF

D: TRBD1
V: TRBV28
J: TRBJ1-1
size: .
DNA: TGTGCCAGCAGAACCCGGGACAGGGTACTGGCTGAAGCTTTCTTT
CDR3: CASRTRDRVLAEAFF

D: TRBD1
V: TRBV19
J: TRBJ1-6
size: few
DNA: TGTGCCTGCGGACAGGGAGGTTCACCCCTCCACTTT
CDR3: CACGQGGSPLHF

D: TRBD1
V: TRBV7-6
J: TRBJ1-5
size: few
DNA: TGTGCCAGCAGCTTAGACTGTCGGGACAGGGAGGAGAGGAGCAATCAGCCCCAGCATTTT
CDR3: CASSLDCRDREERSNQPQHF

D: .
V: TRBV12-3/TRBV12-4
J: TRBJ1-2
size: .
DNA: TGTGCCAGCAGCCCCCTCGACAACCTCTATGGCTACACCTTC
CDR3: CASSPLDNLYGYTF

D: TRBD2
V: TRBV5-1
J: TRBJ2-3
size: .
DNA: TGCGCCAGCAGCTCCGGACTAGCGGGGCCCACAGATACGCAGTATTTT
CDR3: CASSSGLAGPTDTQYF

D: .
V: TRBV3-1
J: TRBJ1-2
size: .
DNA: TGTGCCAGCAGCCAAGCGACGGTTGACTACACCTTC
CDR3: CASSQATVDYTF

D: .
V: TRBV2
J: TRBJ1-1
size: .
DNA: TGTGCCAGCAACCCAGGGGCGGGTTGGACTGAAGCTTTCTTT
CDR3: CASNPGAGWTEAFF

D: .
V: TRBV29-1
J: TRBJ1-2
size: .
DNA: TGCAGCGTTGAAAACTCAGTCGGCGCTAACTATGGCTACACCTTC
CDR3: CSVENSVGANYGYTF

D: .
V: TRBV11-2
J: TRBJ1-6
size: .
DNA: TGTGCCAGCAGCTTACGGGAGCCGAATTCACCCCTCCACTTT
CDR3: CASSLREPNSPLHF

D: .
V: TRBV27
J: TRBJ1-6
size: .
DNA: TGTGCCAGCAGTTTATCGACAGGATATAATTCACCCCTCCACTTT
CDR3: CASSLSTGYNSPLHF

D: TRBD2
V: TRBV7-2
J: TRBJ2-1
size: many
DNA: TGTGCCAGCAGCCCAACTAGCGGACCTTACAATGAGCAGTTCTTC
CDR3: CASSPTSGPYNEQFF

D: .
V: TRBV4-1
J: TRBJ1-5
size: .
DNA: TGCGCCAGCAGCACCCTGGGGCTCAGCAATCAGCCCCAGCATTTT
CDR3: CASSTLGLSNQPQHF

D: .
V: TRBV18
J: TRBJ2-1
size: few
DNA: TGTGCCAGCTCACCGTCAGGGAGTGAGCAGTTCTTC
CDR3: CASSPSGSEQFF

D: .
V: TRBV7-2
J: TRBJ2-1
size: few
DNA: TGTGCCAGCAGCTTAGGTCCAACTCGCGCCCAGTTCTTC
CDR3: CASSLGPTRAQFF

D: .
V: TRBV7-9
J: TRBJ1-1
size: few
DNA: TGTGCCAGCAGCTTAGTCGCATTTGAAGCTTTCTTT
CDR3: CASSLVAFEAFF

D: .
V: TRBV30
J: TRBJ1-5
size: .
DNA: TGTGCCTGGAAGCAGGGGACCCCCGGGCAGCCCCAGCATTTT
CDR3: CAWKQGTPGQPQHF

D: TRBD1
V: TRBV28
J: TRBJ1-5
size: few
DNA: TGTGCCAGCAGTTCCCCAGGGGGCCCAACGATGCAGCCCCAGCATTTT
CDR3: CASSSPGGPTMQPQHF

D: TRBD1
V: TRBV20-1
J: TRBJ2-1
size: .
DNA: TGCAGTGCTAGCGAGGACAGGGGGGTAACATACAATGAGCAGTTCTTC
CDR3: CSASEDRGVTYNEQFF

D: .
V: TRBV7-8
J: TRBJ2-2
size: many
DNA: TGTGCCAGCAGCTCGGGACCCCCATGGACACCGGGGGAGCTGTTTTTT
CDR3: CASSSGPPWTPGELFF

D: .
V: TRBV10-2
J: TRBJ1-2
size: .
DNA: TGCGCCAGCAGTGAGTCAGGGAGCTATGGCTACACCTTC
CDR3: CASSESGSYGYTF

D: .
V: TRBV29-1
J: TRBJ2-7
size: few
DNA: TGCAGCGTTGTCCCGGGGTTAGGCGAGCAGTACTTC
CDR3: CSVVPGLGEQYF

D: .
V: TRBV19
J: TRBJ2-7
size: .
DNA: TGTGCCAGTGGGCCCAGGGGCTCGGGGCACATCGAGCAGTACTTC
CDR3: CASGPRGSGHIEQYF

D: TRBD2
V: TRBV7-6
J: TRBJ2-7
size: few
DNA: TGTGCCAGCAGTTTCGAACCCCCTAGCGGGGGTTCCTCCTACGAGCAGTACTTC
CDR3: CASSFEPPSGGSSYEQYF

D: .
V: TRBV7-2
J: TRBJ2-7
size: many
DNA: TGTGCCAGCAGCTCCTCAGGAGGAGGCCGCGAGCAGTACTTC
CDR3: CASSSSGGGREQYF

D: .
V: TRBV7-9
J: TRBJ2-1
size: few
DNA: TGTGCCAGCAGTGTCGCCCAGACCGGGTCAGGTTTCGATGAGCAGTTCTTC
CDR3: CASSVAQTGSGFDEQFF

D: .
V: TRBV7-8
J: TRBJ1-5
size: .
DNA: TGTGCCAGCAGCTTAGTAGTATTACAGCCCCAGCATTTT
CDR3: CASSLVVLQPQHF

D: .
V: TRBV7-2
J: TRBJ1-1
size: many
DNA: TGTGCCAGCAGCTTGAGTAGGTCGAACACTGAAGCTTTCTTT
CDR3: CASSLSRSNTEAFF

D: .
V: TRBV7-9
J: TRBJ1-5
size: .
DNA: TGTGCCAGCAGCTTAGCCTCCACGGGGCTTTTTAGCAATCAGCCCCAGCATTTT
CDR3: CASSLASTGLFSNQPQHF

D: TRBD2
V: TRBV10-1
J: TRBJ2-1
size: few
DNA: TGCGCCAGCATGGGGACTACGTCTCCCGGTGAGCAGTTCTTC
CDR3: CASMGTTSPGEQFF

D: .
V: TRBV7-2
J: TRBJ1-5
size: many
DNA: TGTGCCAGCAGCTTAGTCCCAGGGGCGGGCTATCAGCCCCAGCATTTT
CDR3: CASSLVPGAGYQPQHF

D: .
V: TRBV7-8
J: TRBJ2-1
size: few
DNA: TGTGCCAGCAGCTTAGCCCCCGGGCACTCCTACAATGAGCAGTTCTTC
CDR3: CASSLAPGHSYNEQFF

D: .
V: TRBV2
J: TRBJ2-5
size: .
DNA: TGTGCCAGCAGTGATAACCCACAGAGCTATCAAGAGACCCAGTACTTC
CDR3: CASSDNPQSYQETQYF

D: .
V: TRBV18
J: TRBJ2-3
size: once
DNA: TGTGCCAGCTCACCCCGGACTGGGCGCACAGATACGCAGTATTTT
CDR3: CASSPRTGRTDTQYF

D: .
V: TRBV5-4
J: TRBJ2-3
size: few
DNA: TGTGCCAGCGCCGGATCGGCAGGGGAGTGGAATACGCAGTATTTT
CDR3: CASAGSAGEWNTQYF

D: TRBD2
V: TRBV6-6
J: TRBJ2-7
size: .
DNA: TGTGCCAGCAGTTACTCGGGCGGGAGGGTCTACGAGCAGTACTTC
CDR3: CASSYSGGRVYEQYF

D: TRBD1
V: TRBV7-6
J: TRBJ2-2
size: .
DNA: TGTGCCAGCAGGAGGGGGCTGGATCCCGGGGAGCTGTTTTTT
CDR3: CASRRGLDPGELFF

D: .
V: TRBV12-3/TRBV12-4
J: TRBJ1-5
size: once
DNA: TGTGCCAGCAGTTGGGGTTCAGGCAATCAGCCCCAGCATTTT
CDR3: CASSWGSGNQPQHF

D: .
V: TRBV19
J: TRBJ1-5
size: .
DNA: TGTGCCAGTACCCCGTCCCCCCCCACGAACCAGCCCCAGCATTTT
CDR3: CASTPSPPTNQPQHF

D: .
V: TRBV10-3
J: TRBJ2-5
size: .
DNA: TGTGCCATAGGGGGTAGTAGCTCGGAGACCCAGTACTTC
CDR3: CAIGGSSSETQYF

D: TRBD2
V: TRBV7-6
J: TRBJ2-7
size: few
DNA: TGTGCCAGCAGCTTGGGGGGGGTTGGCTCCTACGAGCAGTACTTC
CDR3: CASSLGGVGSYEQYF

D: .
V: TRBV19
J: TRBJ1-2
size: .
DNA: TGTGCCAGTAGTCTCGGACTGGGACTTCGGCGCATAGGCACCTTC
CDR3: CASSLGLGLRRIGTF

D: TRBD2
V: TRBV12-3/TRBV12-4
J: TRBJ2-3
size: many
DNA: TGTGCCAGCAGTACGGGACTAGCGGGAGCAACAGATACGCAGTATTTT
CDR3: CASSTGLAGATDTQYF

D: .
V: TRBV7-6
J: TRBJ1-5
size: .
DNA: TGTGCCAGCAGCTTAGTTGACAGAAATCAGCCCCAGCATTTT
CDR3: CASSLVDRNQPQHF

D: TRBD1
V: TRBV10-3
J: TRBJ1-1
size: .
DNA: TGTGCCATCAGCAAACAGGGGGAGACTGAAGCTTTCTTT
CDR3: CAISKQGETEAFF

D: TRBD2
V: TRBV6-1
J: TRBJ2-2
size: .
DNA: TGTGCCAGCAGTTTTCTACCGGGACTAAACACCGGGGAGCTGTTTTTT
CDR3: CASSFLPGLNTGELFF

D: TRBD2
V: TRBV12-3/TRBV12-4
J: TRBJ2-7
size: few
DNA: TGTGCCAGCAGGTTAGCGGGATCAGACGAGCAGTACTTC
CDR3: CASRLAGSDEQYF

D: .
V: TRBV7-2
J: TRBJ1-1
size: .
DNA: TGTGCCAGCAGCCCAACATGGTCGGGGTGGACTGAAGCTTTCTTT
CDR3: CASSPTWSGWTEAFF

D: .
V: TRBV7-8
J: TRBJ1-1
size: few
DNA: TGTGCCAGCAGCTTAGTTGAGGGAGAGACTGAAGCTTTCTTT
CDR3: CASSLVEGETEAFF

D: .
V: TRBV2
J: TRBJ2-7
size: .
DNA: TGTGCCAGCAGTCCCGACCGAAACCTCTACGAGCAGTACTTC
CDR3: CASSPDRNLYEQYF

D: .
V: TRBV7-8
J: TRBJ2-1
size: few
DNA: TGTGCCAGCAGCTCATCGGGACCGGAGCTTGATTCATACTCCTACAATGAGCAGTTCTTC
CDR3: CASSSSGPELDSYSYNEQFF